This T cell receptor (beta chain) was observed in a study of Graves' ophthalmopathy and Graves' hyperthyroidism. Study-level information: Peripheral blood was gathered at first diagnosis, ahead of any treatment whatsoever.

As the template, RNA transcripts were used to amplify TCR beta CDR3 regions. The first-round RT-PCR employed HTBI primers together with the Qiagen OneStep RT-PCR kit. A multiplex PCR was then performed as the second round. TCRdb re-analysed the multiplex PCR reads in MiXCR, keeping a single row per CDR3 protein. The table shows roughly 400,000 distinct CDR3 sequences, with around 17% occurring only once. If patients had other autoimmune diseases, uncontrolled infections, pregnancy or lactation, they were excluded. This clonotype was recorded many times. The antigen is not known. Study-level findings and limits: Clonotypes were expanded in thyroid at above 0.001 frequency, and most also appeared in blood. With a specificity of roughly 72% and a sensitivity of over 65%, the model predicted ophthalmopathy progression.

The sequenced material came from peripheral blood. The source of this sequence is a woman aged 18-29 years with Graves' ophthalmopathy.

The CDR3 region is CASSPATLYEQYF. CDR3 DNA: TGTGCCAGCAGTCCCGCTACACTCTACGAGCAGTACTTC. This chain joins TRBV6-5 and TRBJ2-7; the D is unclear. Germline lookup yields CDR1 MNHEY and CDR2 SVGAGI. Trimming pared 5 bases from V and 3 bases from J, leaving 11 bases between. The CDR3 totals 13 residues.